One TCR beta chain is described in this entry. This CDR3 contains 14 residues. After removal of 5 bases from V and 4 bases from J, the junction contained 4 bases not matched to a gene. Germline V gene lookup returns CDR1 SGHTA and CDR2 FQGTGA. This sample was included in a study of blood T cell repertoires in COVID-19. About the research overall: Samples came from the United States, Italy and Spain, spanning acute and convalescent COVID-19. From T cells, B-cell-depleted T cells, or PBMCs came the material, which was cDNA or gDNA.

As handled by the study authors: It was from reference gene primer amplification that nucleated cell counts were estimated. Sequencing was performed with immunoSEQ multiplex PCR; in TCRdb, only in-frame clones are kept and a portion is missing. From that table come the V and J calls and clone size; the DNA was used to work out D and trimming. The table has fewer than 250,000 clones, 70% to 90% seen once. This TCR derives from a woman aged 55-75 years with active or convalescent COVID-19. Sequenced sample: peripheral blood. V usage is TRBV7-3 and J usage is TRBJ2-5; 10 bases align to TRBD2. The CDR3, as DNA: TGTGCCAGCAGCGCGACTAGCGGGTTAGAGACCCAGTACTTC. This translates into CASSATSGLETQYF. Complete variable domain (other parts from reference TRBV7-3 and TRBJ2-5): GAGVSQTPSNKVTEKGKYVELRCDPISGHTALYWYRQSLGQGPEFLIYFQGTGAADDSGLPNDRFFAVRPEGSVSTLKIQRTERGDSAVYLCASSATSGLETQYFGPGTRLLVL.